This T cell receptor beta chain was recovered during a study of blood T cell repertoires in COVID-19. The wider study: Donors in the United States, Italy and Spain gave samples during acute or convalescent COVID-19. PBMCs, B-cell-depleted T cells, or T cells were the source of the cDNA or gDNA that made up the material.

Original analysis: From reference gene primer amplification, estimates of nucleated cell counts were derived. The data were produced by immunoSEQ multiplex PCR, yet TCRdb's version contains in-frame clones alone and is incomplete. V and J calls and clone size are as listed in that table; D and trimming were resolved from the DNA. The sample lists approximately 210,000 clones; approximately 80% were seen once. V lost 0 bases to trimming and J lost 2 bases, with 7 bases between them. CDR3 size: 14 residues. Germline CDR1 is LNHNV and CDR2 is YYDKDF (reference sequence). In Seattle, patients joined the study during active infection and were tracked longitudinally.

The clonotype originates from a woman of 80 years or more with COVID-19, enrolled during active disease. The chain has TRBV15 and TRBJ2-5, with no clear D. Input material: peripheral blood. CDR3 coding DNA: TGTGCCACCAGCAGAGATGGGCTGCAAGAGACCCAGTACTTC. Translated: CATSRDGLQETQYF.